This TCR beta chain emerged from a study of CD8 T cells in ankylosing spondylitis. General study findings and limits: Clones linked to disease, bearing a CD8+ phenotype, were relatively rare in peripheral blood. Past studies reported some motif variants in reactive arthritis synovial fluid and blood. Disease-linked clones were reportedly significantly enriched in matched ankylosing spondylitis synovial fluid. Characteristic, it appeared, of ankylosing spondylitis blood was a TCR beta motif of 7 or 8 highly homologous variants.

This clonotype was observed a handful of times. What it recognizes is unknown. A quantitative 5'-RACE method, one with molecular barcodes, was used to make TCR beta libraries. TCRdb reanalysed the 5' RACE reads using MiXCR and keeps one entry per CDR3 protein. The sample holds 750,000 to 850,000 distinct CDR3 sequences, approximately 12% seen once. The TCR originated in a male donor with ankylosing spondylitis. Sequencing was done on a sample of blood, either unsorted or a sorted T cell fraction (not recorded which).

CDR3 residues: CASSLDPEEKLFF. The CDR3 bases are TGTGCCAGCAGCTTAGATCCTGAGGAAAAACTGTTTTTT. The gene calls are TRBV7-2 and TRBJ1-4; no clear D. The ends were cut back, 1 base at V and 8 bases at J, with 8 bases in the middle. Per germline, CDR1 SGHTA and CDR2 FQGNSA. The CDR3 consists of 13 residues.